This TCR beta chain was observed in a study of CD8 T cells in Susac syndrome. With random hexamers, reverse transcription was performed on about 0.45 to 1 ug of RNA. TCRdb re-called the immunoSEQ multiplex PCR reads through MiXCR, storing one row per CDR3 protein. The sample records hundreds of thousands of distinct CDR3 sequences, 80% to 90% being singletons. Germline V gives CDR1 LNHNV, CDR2 YYDKDF (reference sequence). The CDR3 consists of 14 residues. About this clonotype itself: The germline gene is not matched at one end of the junction; a read error may be the cause.

Sequencing of TCR beta, carried out with a high-throughput approach, was applied to CD8+ and CD4+ T cells from the blood. Through negative isolation, CD4+ and CD8+ T cells were obtained, while TEMRA cells were enriched using FACS. Specimen: CD8+ T cells from PBMCs. This clonotype was obtained from a human donor with multiple sclerosis. This sequence joins TRBV15 and TRBJ2-6; D unresolved. The CDR3 DNA sequence: TGTGCCGCCAGCATGAACTCTGGGGCCAACGTCCTGACTTTC. Encoded protein: CAASMNSGANVLTF.